This is a list of T cell receptor beta chains from one sample in a study of vaccination and CD4 T cells after COVID-19. TCRdb used MiXCR to reprocess the PCR reads, holding one entry per CDR3 protein. This sample yields over 10,000 distinct CDR3 sequences, of which 60% to 65% are seen a single time; 13% belongs to the top ten. These TCRs' antigens remain unknown. What was sequenced was CD4+ T cells from blood, cultured in vitro. The receptors come from a human donor who had recovered from COVID-19. CDR3s include the opening cysteine and the closing phenylalanine or tryptophan. The D gene is left open where the match is weak. The size entry is marked missing in some rows and otherwise reads once, few, many or a size class.

clone size,D gene,J gene,V gene,CDR3 DNA,CDR3 protein
.,.,TRBJ1-2,TRBV2,TGTGCCAGCAGTATAATCTGGGAGAACACCTTC,CASSIIWENTF
.,.,TRBJ1-3,TRBV27,TGTGCCAGCAGTTTGGCGGGCGCGGGAGGAAACACCATATATTTT,CASSLAGAGGNTIYF
once,.,TRBJ2-7,TRBV4-1,TGCGCCAGCAGCCCAAGTGTCAGCGGAACCTACGAGCAGTACTTC,CASSPSVSGTYEQYF
.,.,TRBJ2-6,TRBV7-9,TGTGCCAGCAGCTGGGTTGGGGCCAACGTCCTGACTTTC,CASSWVGANVLTF
.,.,TRBJ2-2,TRBV6-1,TGTGCCAGCATTCTTTCGGTAGACACCGGGGAGCTGTTTTTT,CASILSVDTGELFF
once,TRBD2,TRBJ2-2,TRBV7-2,TGTGCCAGCAGCTTAGTGGGGACTAGCGGGAGGGCCGGGGAGCTGTTTTTT,CASSLVGTSGRAGELFF
.,.,TRBJ1-4,TRBV12-3/TRBV12-4,TGTGCCAGCAGTTTAAACGGGGCAGTGGGTGAAAAACTGTTTTTT,CASSLNGAVGEKLFF
.,.,TRBJ2-3,TRBV12-3/TRBV12-4,TGTGCCAGCAGTCCGTTCCGCAGGGTCACAGATACGCAGTATTTT,CASSPFRRVTDTQYF
.,.,TRBJ1-6,TRBV4-2,TGTGCCAGCAGCCAAGAGTTGCGGGTCCAAGGATATACTTCACCCCTCCACTTT,CASSQELRVQGYTSPLHF
few,TRBD2,TRBJ2-1,TRBV24-1,TGTGCCACCAGTGATATACCGGGACAGGGGGCCGGGACTAGCGGGAGGGGGGGCTACAATGAGCAGTTCTTC,CATSDIPGQGAGTSGRGGYNEQFF
few,TRBD1,TRBJ1-2,TRBV6-1,TGTGCCAGCAGGGACGACAGGGACACAGATGGCTACACCTTC,CASRDDRDTDGYTF
.,TRBD2,TRBJ2-1,TRBV20-1,TGCAGTGCAGTTGCGGGAGATGATAATGAGCAGTTCTTC,CSAVAGDDNEQFF
.,.,TRBJ2-2,TRBV5-1,TGCGCCAGCAGCTCGCACAGGGCTCCCGGGGAGCTGTTTTTT,CASSSHRAPGELFF
.,TRBD2,TRBJ2-2,TRBV7-8,TGTGCCAGCAGCTTACCGGGGGGCGGGGAGCTGTTTTTT,CASSLPGGGELFF